This T cell receptor (beta chain) was recorded in a study of T cells in Graves' hyperthyroidism and ophthalmopathy. Broader study findings: The majority of expanded thyroid clonotypes above 0.001 also appeared in blood.

From germline, CDR1 is SEHNR and CDR2 FQNEAQ (reference sequence). The CDR3 has 14 amino acids. Trimming took 4 bases from V and 4 from J; bases not matched to a gene: 5. TCR beta CDR3 sequences were amplified from RNA transcripts. The HTBI primer set served for first-round RT-PCR of the TCR CDR3. TCRdb re-derived calls from the multiplex PCR reads in MiXCR, one entry per CDR3 protein. The data contain about 720,000 distinct CDR3 sequences, roughly 17% of them singletons. This clonotype was seen a handful of times. Its target is not known. Graves' hyperthyroidism qualified as stable when ophthalmopathy did not progress within 18 months. Based on clinical symptoms, serum thyroxine and TRAb, thyroid ultrasound and orbital computed tomography, diagnoses were reached.

This sequence was found in a young man with Graves' hyperthyroidism. This chain links TRBV7-9 with TRBJ1-2; 8 nucleotides align to TRBD1. Input material: blood. The CDR3 nucleotides read TGTGCCAGCAGCTCCGGGACAGGCTCCTATGGCTACACCTTC. This encodes CASSSGTGSYGYTF.